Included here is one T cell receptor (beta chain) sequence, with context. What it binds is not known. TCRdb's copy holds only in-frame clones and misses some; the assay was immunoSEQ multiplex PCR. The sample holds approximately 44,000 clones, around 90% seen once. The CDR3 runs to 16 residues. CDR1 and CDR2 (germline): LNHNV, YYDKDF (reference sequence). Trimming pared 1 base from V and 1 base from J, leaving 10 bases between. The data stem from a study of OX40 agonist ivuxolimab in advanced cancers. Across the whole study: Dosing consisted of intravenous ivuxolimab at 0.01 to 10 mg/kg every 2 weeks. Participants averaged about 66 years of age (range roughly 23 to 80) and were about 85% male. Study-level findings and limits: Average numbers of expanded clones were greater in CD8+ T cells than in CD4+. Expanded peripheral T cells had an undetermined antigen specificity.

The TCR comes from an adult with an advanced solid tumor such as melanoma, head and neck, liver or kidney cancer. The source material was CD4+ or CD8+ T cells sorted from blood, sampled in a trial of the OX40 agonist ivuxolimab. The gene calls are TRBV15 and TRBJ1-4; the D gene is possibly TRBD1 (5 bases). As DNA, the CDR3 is TGTGCCACCAGCAGAGCGAGGGGCATAACTAATGAAAAACTGTTTTTT. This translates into CATSRARGITNEKLFF.